This is a list of T cell receptor beta chains from one sample in a study of control samples from healthy donors and cancer patients. The data were produced by immunoSEQ multiplex PCR, yet TCRdb's version contains in-frame clones alone and is incomplete. The data show approximately 90,000 clones, 88% seen once. Source material: blood. These receptors were obtained from an older woman in good health. Both conserved end residues are part of each CDR3. Fields, in order: D gene, clone size, V gene, J gene, CDR3 DNA, CDR3 protein. A D gene is named only where the DNA matches it firmly. Some rows have no size entry. The others give once, few or many, or a class for an expanded clone.

>.|.|TRBV12-3/TRBV12-4|TRBJ2-7
TGTGCCAGCAGTTCAACCTACGAGCAGTACTTC
CASSSTYEQYF
>.|.|TRBV7-8|TRBJ1-5
TGTGCCAGCAGCTTAGCGGTAAATAGCAATCAGCCCCAGCATTTT
CASSLAVNSNQPQHF
>.|.|TRBV4-2|TRBJ1-5
TGTGCCAGCAGCCAGGCAACAGGGAGCAATCAGCCCCAGCATTTT
CASSQATGSNQPQHF
>TRBD1|.|TRBV25-1|TRBJ2-4
TGTGCCAGCGGACAGGGCAAAAACATTCAGTACTTC
CASGQGKNIQYF
>.|.|TRBV6-6|TRBJ1-4
TGTGCCAGCAGCCGTACAGGGACCGAAAAACTGTTTTTT
CASSRTGTEKLFF
>.|few|TRBV5-8|TRBJ1-1
TGTGCCAGCAGCTCCCGAACTGAAGCTTTCTTT
CASSSRTEAFF
>.|.|TRBV7-2|TRBJ1-4
TGTGCCAGCAGCTTAGCGCATGGGGGATACGAAAAACTGTTTTTT
CASSLAHGGYEKLFF
>.|.|TRBV24-1|TRBJ2-5
TGTGCCACCAGTGGTCAGGCCCAAGAGACCCAGTACTTC
CATSGQAQETQYF
>TRBD1|few|TRBV11-2|TRBJ1-2
TGTGCCAGCAGCTTAGGGGGAGGCCAGAACAGGGGCTTC
CASSLGGGQNRGF
>.|.|TRBV19|TRBJ1-2
TGTGCCAGTATCCCCTCTGGGGAGAGGAATGGCTACACCTTC
CASIPSGERNGYTF
>TRBD1|few|TRBV5-6|TRBJ1-2
TGTGCCAGCAGCTTGGCACAGGGGGCTTATGGCTACACCTTC
CASSLAQGAYGYTF
>TRBD1|once|TRBV27|TRBJ1-6
TGTGCCAGCACCTTGGGGACAGGGGGGGGTTCACCCCTCCACTTT
CASTLGTGGGSPLHF
>.|once|TRBV5-1|TRBJ2-4
TGCGCCAGCAGCGGGGGTTCCAATCTAGCCAAAAACATTCAGTACTTC
CASSGGSNLAKNIQYF
>.|.|TRBV5-1|TRBJ2-5
TGCGCCAGCAGCTTGGAAGACAGATCCCTGGAGACCCAGTACTTC
CASSLEDRSLETQYF
>TRBD1|.|TRBV5-1|TRBJ1-3
TGCGCCAGCAGCTACAGGGGGTTGCCTGGAAACACCATATATTTT
CASSYRGLPGNTIYF
>TRBD1|.|TRBV29-1|TRBJ2-7
TGCAGCGTTCAAGGGACAGGGCCCGAGCAGTACTTC
CSVQGTGPEQYF
>.|.|TRBV30|TRBJ1-2
TGTGCCTGGAGTTCGGAGAGGCACTATGGCTACACCTTC
CAWSSERHYGYTF
>TRBD1|.|TRBV18|TRBJ2-1
TGTGCCAGCTCACCGCCGACAGGGGGAGAAAAATACAATGAGCAGTTCTTC
CASSPPTGGEKYNEQFF
>.|.|TRBV3-1/TRBV3-2|TRBJ1-1
TGTGCCAGCAGCTCCGGGGAACCTTGGCAGGCTTTCTTT
CASSSGEPWQAFF
>.|.|TRBV19|TRBJ1-2
TGTGCCAGTAGTATAGCTAACTTTAACTATGGCTACACCTTC
CASSIANFNYGYTF
>.|.|TRBV18|TRBJ1-5
TGTGCCAGTTCGGCAGGAGTCTTCGGCCAGCCCCAGCATTTT
CASSAGVFGQPQHF
>.|.|TRBV7-9|TRBJ1-2
TGTGCCAGCAGCTTAGATTTCTCGGGTGGCTACACCTTC
CASSLDFSGGYTF
>TRBD1|.|TRBV15|TRBJ1-4
TGTGCCACCAGCAGAGATCGGGCAGGGGGTGCGAGTAGTGAAAAACTGTTTTTT
CATSRDRAGGASSEKLFF
>.|.|TRBV14|TRBJ2-5
TGTGCCAGCAGCCAAGCTTCGGGGCCTGAAGAGACCCAGTACTTC
CASSQASGPEETQYF
>.|.|TRBV28|TRBJ1-2
TGTGCCAGCGGCCCCGGACGGTCGAATGGCTACACCTTC
CASGPGRSNGYTF
>TRBD1|.|TRBV30|TRBJ1-2
TGTGCCTGCCCGGGACAGGGACCTATGGGCTACACCTTC
CACPGQGPMGYTF
>TRBD2|.|TRBV6-4|TRBJ2-1
TGTGCCAGCAGTGTACTAGCGGGAGGGCCGGATGAGCAGTTCTTC
CASSVLAGGPDEQFF
>.|.|TRBV24-1|TRBJ2-1
TGTGCCACCAGTGATCTGCGGGATCCCTGGAATGAGCAGTTCTTC
CATSDLRDPWNEQFF
>TRBD1|.|TRBV5-1|TRBJ2-7
TGCGCCAGCAGCTGGACGGGACAGGGCCCTACCTACGAGCAGTACTTC
CASSWTGQGPTYEQYF
>.|.|TRBV30|TRBJ1-2
TGTGCCTGGAGCTCGGGCAGGTTGGACTATGGCTACACCTTC
CAWSSGRLDYGYTF
>TRBD1|many|TRBV6-5|TRBJ2-5
TGTGCCAGCAGGCCCTTTCCCGGGACAGAAGAGACCCAGTACTTC
CASRPFPGTEETQYF
>.|.|TRBV2|TRBJ1-1
TGTGCCAGCAGTGAACCCAGGGGGAACACTGAAGCTTTCTTT
CASSEPRGNTEAFF
>TRBD1|many|TRBV30|TRBJ2-7
TGTGCCTGGAGTCCCCTCCTCCTCGACAGGGGCGAGCAGTACTTC
CAWSPLLLDRGEQYF